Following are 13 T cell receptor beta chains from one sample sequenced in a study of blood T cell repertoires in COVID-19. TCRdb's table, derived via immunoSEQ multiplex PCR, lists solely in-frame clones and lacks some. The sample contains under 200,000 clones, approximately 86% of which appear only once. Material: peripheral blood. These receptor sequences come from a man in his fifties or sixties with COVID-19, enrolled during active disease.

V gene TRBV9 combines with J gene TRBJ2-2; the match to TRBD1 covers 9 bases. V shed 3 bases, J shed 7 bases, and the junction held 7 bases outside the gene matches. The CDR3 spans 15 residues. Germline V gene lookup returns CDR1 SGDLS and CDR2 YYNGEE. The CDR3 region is CASSGRQGGIGELFF. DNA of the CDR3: TGTGCCAGCAGCGGACGACAGGGGGGAATCGGGGAGCTGTTTTTT.

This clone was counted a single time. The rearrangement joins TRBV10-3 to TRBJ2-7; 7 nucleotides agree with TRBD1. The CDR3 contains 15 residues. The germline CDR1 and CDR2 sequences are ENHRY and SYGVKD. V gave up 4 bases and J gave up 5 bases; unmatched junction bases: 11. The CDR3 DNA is TGTGCCATCAGTGCGGGACAGCAAAATGCCAACGAGCAGTACTTC. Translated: CAISAGQQNANEQYF.

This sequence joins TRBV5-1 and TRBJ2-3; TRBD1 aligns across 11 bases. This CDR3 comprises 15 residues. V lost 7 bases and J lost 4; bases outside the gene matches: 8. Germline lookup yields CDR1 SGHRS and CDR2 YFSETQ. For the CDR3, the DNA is TGCGCCAGCGGACCGGGACAGGGGGTTGCAGATACGCAGTATTTT. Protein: CASGPGQGVADTQYF.

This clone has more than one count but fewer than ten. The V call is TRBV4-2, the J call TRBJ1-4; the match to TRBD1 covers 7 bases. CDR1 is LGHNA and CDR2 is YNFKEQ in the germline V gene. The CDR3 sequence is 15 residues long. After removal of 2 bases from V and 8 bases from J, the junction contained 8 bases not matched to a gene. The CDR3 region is CASSQNRGGVEKLFF. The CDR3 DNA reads TGTGCCAGCAGCCAAAACAGGGGCGGGGTGGAAAAACTGTTTTTT.

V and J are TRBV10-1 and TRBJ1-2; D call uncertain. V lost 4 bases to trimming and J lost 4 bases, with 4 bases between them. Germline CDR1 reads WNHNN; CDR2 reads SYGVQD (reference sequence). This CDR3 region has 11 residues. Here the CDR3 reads CASSGGYGYTF. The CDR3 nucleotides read TGCGCCAGCAGTGGAGGCTATGGCTACACCTTC.

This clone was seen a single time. This CDR3 reads CANRRDSQQGGTQYF. The DNA for the CDR3 is TGTGCCAACCGACGGGACAGTCAACAAGGGGGTACGCAGTATTTT. This chain joins TRBV2 and TRBJ2-3, with TRBD1 matching 7 bases. The CDR3 loop spans 15 amino acids. J gave up 8 bases and V 10 bases, and 18 bases lay outside the gene matches. Germline-derived CDR1 and CDR2 are SNHLY and FYNNEI.

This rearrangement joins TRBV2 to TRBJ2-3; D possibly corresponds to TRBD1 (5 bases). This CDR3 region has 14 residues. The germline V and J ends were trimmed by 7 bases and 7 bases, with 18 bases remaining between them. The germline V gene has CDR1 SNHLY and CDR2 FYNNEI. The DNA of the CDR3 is TGTGCCAGCACAAGGGGTCAGGGTGGAAATACGCAGTATTTT. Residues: CASTRGQGGNTQYF. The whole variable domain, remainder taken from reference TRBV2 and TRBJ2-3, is EPEVTQTPSHQVTQMGQEVILRCVPISNHLYFYWYRQILGQKVEFLVSFYNNEISEKSEIFDDQFSVERPDGSNFTLKIRSTKLEDSAMYFCASTRGQGGNTQYFGPGTRLTVL.

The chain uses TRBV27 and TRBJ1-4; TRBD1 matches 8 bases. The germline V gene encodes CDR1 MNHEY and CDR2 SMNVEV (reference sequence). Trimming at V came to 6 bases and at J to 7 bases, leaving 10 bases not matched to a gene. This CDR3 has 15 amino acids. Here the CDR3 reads CASSTTGTGAEKLFF. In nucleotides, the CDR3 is TGTGCCAGCAGCACCACCGGGACAGGCGCTGAAAAACTGTTTTTT.

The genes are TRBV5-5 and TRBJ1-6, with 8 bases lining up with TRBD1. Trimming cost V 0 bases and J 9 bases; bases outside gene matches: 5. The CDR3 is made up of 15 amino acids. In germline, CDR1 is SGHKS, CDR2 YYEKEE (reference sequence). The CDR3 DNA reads TGTGCCAGCAGCTTGGTGACAGGGGTTAGTTCACCCCTCCACTTT. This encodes CASSLVTGVSSPLHF.

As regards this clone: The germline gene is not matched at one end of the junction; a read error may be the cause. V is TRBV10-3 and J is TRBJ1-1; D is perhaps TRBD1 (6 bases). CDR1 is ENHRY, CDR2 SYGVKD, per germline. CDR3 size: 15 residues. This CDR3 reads CAISEEGGGNAEAFF. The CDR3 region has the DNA TGTGCCATCAGTGAGGAGGGAGGGGGGAACGCTGAAGCTTTCTTT.

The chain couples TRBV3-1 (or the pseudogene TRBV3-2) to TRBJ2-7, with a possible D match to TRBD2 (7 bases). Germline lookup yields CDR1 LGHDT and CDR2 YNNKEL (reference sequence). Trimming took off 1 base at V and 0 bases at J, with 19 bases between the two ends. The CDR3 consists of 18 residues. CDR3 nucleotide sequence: TGTGCCAGCAGCCAAGTGCCGCCCGGGGGGCGGATCTCCTACGAGCAGTACTTC. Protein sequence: CASSQVPPGGRISYEQYF.

CDR3 protein: CASSVVPSSGNEQFF. The DNA for the CDR3 is TGTGCCAGCAGCGTAGTTCCCTCGAGTGGCAATGAGCAGTTCTTC. This chain uses TRBV9 with TRBJ2-1; D remains ambiguous. Trimming pared 0 bases from V and 6 bases from J, leaving 13 bases between. Germline V gene data show CDR1 as SGDLS and CDR2 as YYNGEE. The CDR3 covers 15 residues.

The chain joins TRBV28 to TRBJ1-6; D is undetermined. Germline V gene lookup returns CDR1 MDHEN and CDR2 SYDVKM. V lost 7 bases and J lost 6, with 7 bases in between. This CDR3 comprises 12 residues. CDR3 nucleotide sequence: TGTGCCAGCACAGTTACTAATTCACCCCTCCACTTT. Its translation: CASTVTNSPLHF. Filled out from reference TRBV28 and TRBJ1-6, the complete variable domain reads DVKVTQSSRYLVKRTGEKVFLECVQDMDHENMFWYRQDPGLGLRLIYFSYDVKMKEKGDIPEGYSVSREKKERFSLILESASTNQTSMYLCASTVTNSPLHFGNGTRLTVT.